This T cell receptor beta chain was recovered during a study of shared clonotypes between healthy human individuals. Assay used: immunoSEQ multiplex PCR; TCRdb lists only in-frame clones, some missing. The sample has more than 550,000 clones, less than 95% seen once. With respect to this clone: The antigen is not known.

Donors, without exception, were Caucasian adults residing in Nashville, Tennessee. CD8 memory was a combination of CD45RO+ cells and CCR7-negative CD45RA+ TemRA cells. With 1 base clipped from V and 5 bases from J, the junction kept 7 bases outside the gene matches. Germline lookup yields CDR1 LNHDA and CDR2 SQIVND (reference sequence). The CDR3 is 16 residues long. Study-level results: Lower generation probabilities were found for non-shared clonotypes than for those shared by all four donors. Only blood underwent sampling, and tissue repertoires likely differ.

The TCR sequence derives from a man aged 18 to 29 in good health. Some clones in this sample may be carry-over from other donors' samples. This rearrangement joins TRBV19 to TRBJ2-7, with 11 bases lining up with TRBD2. Input material: memory CD8+ T cells from PBMCs. The subset here: CD45RO+ cells pooled with CCR7-negative TemRA cells. DNA for the CDR3: TGTGCCAGTAGTATAGGCCCTAGCGGGAGGACCCACGAGCAGTACTTC. As protein: CASSIGPSGRTHEQYF.